This T cell receptor beta chain was captured in a study of molecular identifiers for immune sequencing clone quantification. To note about this clonotype: Antigen: not known.

Naive CD8 T cells were picked out by sorting for CD8+CD4-CCR7+CD45RA+. Study-level findings and limits: Highly expanded clone sizes could be underestimated through barcode sharing by identical TCR molecules. Jurkat TCR RNA spiked in from one cell could reportedly be detected among about a million naive cells. Whereas clones above 20 RNA copies held under 1% of naive-cell molecules, they held over 97% of effector molecules.

TCRdb re-called the PCR reads with MiXCR, one entry per CDR3 protein. The table includes around 460,000 distinct CDR3 sequences, 20% to 25% detected once. V dropped 0 bases and J dropped 0; count of bases not matched to a gene: 11. CDR1 LGHNA and CDR2 YSLEER come from the germline V gene. This CDR3 comprises 19 residues. The J gene is TRBJ2-7, the V gene TRBV4-3; 10 positions match TRBD1. This TCR was recovered from a human donor in good health. Some libraries in this study had Jurkat cell RNA spiked in. The specimen sequenced was naive CD8+ T cells from blood, with Jurkat cell RNA spiked in. Specified subset: FACS-sorted CD8+CD4-CCR7+CD45RA+ naive T cells. CDR3 sequence: CASSQDPPGQGSSSYEQYF. CDR3 coding DNA: TGCGCCAGCAGCCAAGACCCACCGGGACAGGGGTCTAGCTCCTACGAGCAGTACTTC.